A selection of T cell receptor beta chains follows, all from one sample in a study of cytomegalovirus exposure and HLA in healthy donors. The repertoire was sequenced with immunoSEQ multiplex PCR; TCRdb's copy has only in-frame clones and lacks some. The data hold around 50,000 clones, with around 82% observed a single time. The sample taken for sequencing was PBMCs. The source is a man aged 30-40 years in good health and CMV-seropositive. Both conserved end residues are part of each CDR3. A D gene is named only where the DNA matches it firmly. The size field is filled for only some rows; it gives once, few, many or a size class.

d_gene,v_gene,j_gene,abundance,CDR3nt,CDR3aa
.,TRBV11-3,TRBJ2-1,.,TGTGCCAGCAGCTTATATGGGCGGGGAGGCTATGAGCAGTTCTTC,CASSLYGRGGYEQFF
TRBD1,TRBV9,TRBJ1-1,once,TGTGCCAGCAGCGTAATGACAGGGAGAAACACTGAAGCTTTCTTT,CASSVMTGRNTEAFF
TRBD1,TRBV7-2,TRBJ2-5,.,TGTGCCAGCAGCCCCGGGGACAGGGGAGAGACCCAGTACTTC,CASSPGDRGETQYF
.,TRBV6-1,TRBJ1-2,.,TGTGCCAGCAGTCCGGGTGGTACCGACTATGGCTACACCTTC,CASSPGGTDYGYTF
TRBD1,TRBV6-1,TRBJ2-7,.,TGTGCCAGCATTGGGACAGGGGTCTCCTACGAGCAGTACTTC,CASIGTGVSYEQYF
.,TRBV5-1,TRBJ1-6,.,TGCGCCAGCAGCCGGGACGGGGGACGGTCCTATAATTCACCCCTCCACTTT,CASSRDGGRSYNSPLHF
.,TRBV7-9,TRBJ2-1,.,TGTGCCAGCAGCCCGATACTTGGGGCTACCTACAATGAGCAGTTCTTC,CASSPILGATYNEQFF
.,TRBV6-1,TRBJ2-7,.,TGTGCCAGCAGGAGGGACTGGGGGACCTACGAGCAGTACTTC,CASRRDWGTYEQYF
TRBD2,TRBV29-1,TRBJ2-1,once,TGCAGCGTTGCGAGCGGGGGGGCGTACAATGAGCAGTTCTTC,CSVASGGAYNEQFF
.,TRBV15,TRBJ2-4,.,TGTGCCACCAGCAGAGAACTAGCCAAAAACATTCAGTACTTC,CATSRELAKNIQYF
TRBD1,TRBV4-1,TRBJ1-1,.,TGCGCCAGCAGCCAAGTACGGACAGGGGCCTCAAAAGGAGGTGAAGCTTTCTTT,CASSQVRTGASKGGEAFF
.,TRBV5-1,TRBJ2-5,.,TGCGCCAGCAGCTCGCTCCGGGGATCAGAGACCCAGTACTTC,CASSSLRGSETQYF
.,TRBV11-2,TRBJ1-6,few,TGTGCCAGCACACCAGGAAGGGGCAGTTCACCCCTCCACTTT,CASTPGRGSSPLHF
.,TRBV23-1,TRBJ2-6,.,TGCGCCAGCAGTCAATCTGGCAGGGCCCTCTCTGGGGCCAACGTCCTGACTTTC,CASSQSGRALSGANVLTF